The rows below give T cell receptor beta chains drawn from one sample of a study of blood T cell repertoires in COVID-19. Here immunoSEQ multiplex PCR was the method, and the copy in TCRdb shows in-frame clones only, minus some. Altogether approximately 140,000 clones are present, approximately 80% being singletons, with the ten largest covering over 10%. Sequencing input: peripheral blood. The receptors were sampled from a man between 60 and 75 years old with active or convalescent COVID-19. The CDR3 runs from the conserved cysteine through the conserved F or W. Each record gives: D gene, CDR3 length, V gene, clone size, J gene, CDR3 protein, CDR3 DNA. A D gene is named only where the DNA matches it firmly. Expanded clones are given a class, and other clones once, few, many or no size at all.

d_gene: -; len: 15; v_gene: TRBV30; abundance: -; j_gene: TRBJ2-6; CDR3aa: CAWSVHSSGANVLTF; CDR3nt: TGTGCCTGGAGTGTCCATTCCTCTGGGGCCAACGTCCTGACTTTC
d_gene: -; len: 12; v_gene: TRBV28; abundance: -; j_gene: TRBJ2-7; CDR3aa: CATQGSHYEQYF; CDR3nt: TGTGCCACCCAGGGGAGCCACTACGAGCAGTACTTC
d_gene: -; len: 17; v_gene: TRBV19; abundance: -; j_gene: TRBJ2-2; CDR3aa: CASRWVSWRRNTGELFF; CDR3nt: TGTGCCAGTAGATGGGTAAGTTGGCGGAGAAACACCGGGGAGCTGTTTTTT
d_gene: -; len: 15; v_gene: TRBV28; abundance: -; j_gene: TRBJ1-4; CDR3aa: CASSPGGAGNEKLFF; CDR3nt: TGTGCCAGCAGTCCGGGGGGGGCTGGTAATGAAAAACTGTTTTTT
d_gene: -; len: 14; v_gene: TRBV27; abundance: -; j_gene: TRBJ2-6; CDR3aa: CASFSLGGANVLTF; CDR3nt: TGTGCCAGCTTCTCACTCGGTGGGGCCAACGTCCTGACTTTC
d_gene: TRBD1; len: 13; v_gene: TRBV30; abundance: -; j_gene: TRBJ2-7; CDR3aa: CAWAPGQLREQYF; CDR3nt: TGTGCCTGGGCGCCGGGACAGCTACGAGAGCAGTACTTC
d_gene: -; len: 13; v_gene: TRBV19; abundance: -; j_gene: TRBJ1-1; CDR3aa: CASSENRVTEAFF; CDR3nt: TGTGCCAGTAGTGAAAACAGGGTCACTGAAGCTTTCTTT
d_gene: -; len: 16; v_gene: TRBV6-5; abundance: -; j_gene: TRBJ2-1; CDR3aa: CASSSSWSPSYNEQFF; CDR3nt: TGTGCCAGCAGTTCTTCCTGGAGCCCCTCCTACAATGAGCAGTTCTTC
d_gene: TRBD1; len: 14; v_gene: TRBV5-1; abundance: -; j_gene: TRBJ1-1; CDR3aa: CASSATGGTLEAFF; CDR3nt: TGCGCCAGCAGCGCGACAGGGGGCACCCTCGAAGCTTTCTTT
d_gene: -; len: 14; v_gene: TRBV6-2/TRBV6-3; abundance: -; j_gene: TRBJ1-5; CDR3aa: CASSYSGGGLPQHF; CDR3nt: TGTGCCAGCAGTTACTCCGGCGGGGGGTTGCCCCAGCATTTT
d_gene: -; len: 12; v_gene: TRBV7-8; abundance: once; j_gene: TRBJ1-1; CDR3aa: CASSLRTDEAFF; CDR3nt: TGTGCCAGCAGCTTGAGAACAGACGAAGCTTTCTTT
d_gene: -; len: 12; v_gene: TRBV7-9; abundance: -; j_gene: TRBJ1-2; CDR3aa: CASTLGGNGYTF; CDR3nt: TGTGCCAGCACCCTAGGGGGAAACGGCTACACCTTC
d_gene: TRBD2; len: 16; v_gene: TRBV5-4; abundance: -; j_gene: TRBJ2-7; CDR3aa: CASSSPDSGIPYEQYF; CDR3nt: TGTGCCAGCAGCTCTCCGGATAGCGGGATTCCCTACGAGCAGTACTTC
d_gene: TRBD1; len: 14; v_gene: TRBV6-2/TRBV6-3; abundance: -; j_gene: TRBJ2-7; CDR3aa: CASSGQVASYEQYF; CDR3nt: TGTGCCAGCAGCGGACAGGTAGCGTCCTACGAGCAGTACTTC
d_gene: TRBD1; len: 15; v_gene: TRBV24-1; abundance: -; j_gene: TRBJ1-2; CDR3aa: CATSDFETGNYGYTF; CDR3nt: TGTGCCACCAGTGATTTCGAGACAGGGAACTATGGCTACACCTTC
d_gene: TRBD1; len: 14; v_gene: TRBV5-1; abundance: -; j_gene: TRBJ2-3; CDR3aa: CASSFGDSTWVEYF; CDR3nt: TGCGCCAGCAGCTTTGGGGACAGTACTTGGGTTGAGTATTTT
d_gene: -; len: 14; v_gene: TRBV28; abundance: -; j_gene: TRBJ2-7; CDR3aa: CASSPPREGEEQYF; CDR3nt: TGTGCCAGCAGTCCCCCCCGAGAAGGGGAAGAGCAGTACTTC
d_gene: -; len: 15; v_gene: TRBV18; abundance: -; j_gene: TRBJ2-1; CDR3aa: CASSLPQDIINEQFF; CDR3nt: TGTGCCAGCTCATTACCTCAGGATATTATTAATGAGCAGTTCTTC
d_gene: TRBD2; len: 14; v_gene: TRBV10-3; abundance: -; j_gene: TRBJ2-2; CDR3aa: CASRLAGGTGELFF; CDR3nt: TGTGCCTCACGACTAGCGGGGGGGACCGGGGAGCTGTTTTTT
d_gene: -; len: 15; v_gene: TRBV11-1; abundance: -; j_gene: TRBJ2-5; CDR3aa: CASSLAAGAQGTQYF; CDR3nt: TGTGCCAGCAGCTTAGCGGCGGGGGCACAAGGGACCCAGTACTTC
d_gene: TRBD2; len: 16; v_gene: TRBV4-2; abundance: once; j_gene: TRBJ2-6; CDR3aa: CASSHQGREVANVPTF; CDR3nt: TGTGCCAGCAGCCATCAAGGGAGGGAGGTGGCCAACGTCCCGACTTTC
d_gene: -; len: 13; v_gene: TRBV7-2; abundance: -; j_gene: TRBJ2-5; CDR3aa: CASSLGSFETQYF; CDR3nt: TGTGCCAGCAGCTTGGGGAGTTTCGAGACCCAGTACTTC
d_gene: TRBD1; len: 14; v_gene: TRBV5-8; abundance: -; j_gene: TRBJ2-7; CDR3aa: CASSFWGTGYEQYF; CDR3nt: TGTGCCAGCAGCTTTTGGGGGACAGGGTATGAGCAGTACTTC
d_gene: TRBD1; len: 15; v_gene: TRBV28; abundance: once; j_gene: TRBJ2-3; CDR3aa: CASSSAGQGTDTQYF; CDR3nt: TGTGCCAGCAGTTCCGCCGGACAGGGGACAGATACGCAGTATTTT
d_gene: -; len: 14; v_gene: TRBV10-3; abundance: few; j_gene: TRBJ1-4; CDR3aa: CAIGRATSNEKLFF; CDR3nt: TGTGCCATCGGCAGGGCCACTTCCAATGAAAAACTGTTTTTT
d_gene: TRBD2; len: 16; v_gene: TRBV6-2/TRBV6-3; abundance: -; j_gene: TRBJ2-1; CDR3aa: CASSYPTSGERGEQFF; CDR3nt: TGTGCCAGCAGTTACCCGACTAGCGGGGAGCGGGGTGAGCAGTTCTTC
d_gene: -; len: 15; v_gene: TRBV9; abundance: once; j_gene: TRBJ2-6; CDR3aa: CASSASQGSANVLTF; CDR3nt: TGTGCCAGCAGCGCCTCCCAGGGGTCGGCCAACGTCCTGACTTTC
d_gene: -; len: 13; v_gene: TRBV18; abundance: few; j_gene: TRBJ1-5; CDR3aa: CASSPSGEGPQHF; CDR3nt: TGTGCCAGCTCACCTTCGGGGGAAGGGCCCCAGCATTTT
d_gene: TRBD1; len: 16; v_gene: TRBV2; abundance: -; j_gene: TRBJ1-1; CDR3aa: CASSESRTGEGTEAFF; CDR3nt: TGTGCCAGCAGTGAATCGCGGACAGGAGAAGGAACTGAAGCTTTCTTT
d_gene: -; len: 15; v_gene: TRBV7-8; abundance: few; j_gene: TRBJ1-5; CDR3aa: CASSSQNFGNQPQHF; CDR3nt: TGTGCCAGCAGCTCCCAGAATTTCGGGAATCAGCCCCAGCATTTT
d_gene: TRBD1; len: 19; v_gene: TRBV19; abundance: -; j_gene: TRBJ1-5; CDR3aa: CASSPIVTGVRIFNQPQHF; CDR3nt: TGTGCCAGTAGTCCGATCGTGACAGGGGTAAGGATATTCAATCAGCCCCAGCATTTT
d_gene: -; len: 14; v_gene: TRBV7-8; abundance: -; j_gene: TRBJ2-5; CDR3aa: CASSPFPGQETQYF; CDR3nt: TGTGCCAGCAGCCCCTTTCCAGGACAAGAGACCCAGTACTTC
d_gene: TRBD2; len: 13; v_gene: TRBV11-3; abundance: -; j_gene: TRBJ2-7; CDR3aa: CASSSYREGEQYF; CDR3nt: TGTGCCAGCAGCTCCTACCGGGAGGGCGAGCAGTACTTC
d_gene: -; len: 15; v_gene: TRBV10-3; abundance: few; j_gene: TRBJ1-3; CDR3aa: CAISGGDPSGNTIYF; CDR3nt: TGTGCCATCAGTGGGGGGGACCCCTCTGGAAACACCATATATTTT
d_gene: TRBD1; len: 11; v_gene: TRBV12-3/TRBV12-4; abundance: -; j_gene: TRBJ1-1; CDR3aa: CASSGDREAFF; CDR3nt: TGTGCCAGCAGTGGGGACAGGGAAGCTTTCTTT
d_gene: -; len: 15; v_gene: TRBV19; abundance: -; j_gene: TRBJ1-5; CDR3aa: CASSIRGRGNQPQHF; CDR3nt: TGTGCCAGTAGTATTCGAGGGAGAGGCAATCAGCCCCAGCATTTT
d_gene: -; len: 15; v_gene: TRBV5-5; abundance: -; j_gene: TRBJ2-3; CDR3aa: CASRITGLSTDTQYF; CDR3nt: TGTGCCAGCAGGATCACAGGGCTTAGCACAGATACGCAGTATTTT
d_gene: TRBD2; len: 18; v_gene: TRBV19; abundance: -; j_gene: TRBJ2-5; CDR3aa: CASSKPPGLAGRQETQYF; CDR3nt: TGTGCCAGTAGTAAACCCCCGGGACTAGCGGGAAGGCAAGAGACCCAGTACTTC
d_gene: TRBD1; len: 14; v_gene: TRBV28; abundance: -; j_gene: TRBJ2-7; CDR3aa: CASSQDRAGWRQYF; CDR3nt: TGTGCCAGCAGTCAGGACAGGGCAGGATGGAGGCAGTACTTC
d_gene: -; len: 18; v_gene: TRBV7-3; abundance: -; j_gene: TRBJ2-2; CDR3aa: CASSLSSLGATDTGELFF; CDR3nt: TGTGCCAGCAGCTTAAGCTCTCTGGGAGCGACGGACACCGGGGAGCTGTTTTTT
d_gene: TRBD1; len: 16; v_gene: TRBV5-1; abundance: -; j_gene: TRBJ2-7; CDR3aa: CASSSTPGQGFNEQYF; CDR3nt: TGCGCCAGCAGCTCGACGCCGGGACAGGGGTTCAACGAGCAGTACTTC
d_gene: -; len: 14; v_gene: TRBV9; abundance: few; j_gene: TRBJ1-6; CDR3aa: CASSVEQGNSPLHF; CDR3nt: TGTGCCAGCAGCGTAGAACAGGGAAATTCACCCCTCCACTTT
d_gene: TRBD2; len: 15; v_gene: TRBV5-4; abundance: -; j_gene: TRBJ2-7; CDR3aa: CASSPGGAGEDEQYF; CDR3nt: TGTGCCAGCAGCCCGGGGGGAGCGGGAGAGGACGAGCAGTACTTC
d_gene: -; len: 14; v_gene: TRBV5-4; abundance: -; j_gene: TRBJ2-3; CDR3aa: CASSLDSGTDTQYF; CDR3nt: TGTGCCAGCAGCCTCGACAGCGGCACAGATACGCAGTATTTT
d_gene: TRBD1; len: 15; v_gene: TRBV4-3; abundance: -; j_gene: TRBJ1-1; CDR3aa: CASSHHTGGNTEAFF; CDR3nt: TGCGCCAGCAGCCACCATACAGGGGGGAACACTGAAGCTTTCTTT
d_gene: TRBD1; len: 14; v_gene: TRBV19; abundance: -; j_gene: TRBJ1-5; CDR3aa: CASSSQGEYQPQHF; CDR3nt: TGTGCCAGTAGTAGCCAGGGGGAATATCAGCCCCAGCATTTT
d_gene: TRBD2; len: 17; v_gene: TRBV7-9; abundance: -; j_gene: TRBJ2-3; CDR3aa: CASSFDYLAGVADTQYF; CDR3nt: TGTGCCAGCAGCTTCGATTATCTAGCGGGGGTCGCAGATACGCAGTATTTT
d_gene: TRBD2; len: 17; v_gene: TRBV5-1; abundance: -; j_gene: TRBJ2-7; CDR3aa: CASSLGGGLAGIYEQYF; CDR3nt: TGCGCCAGCAGCTTAGGAGGAGGGCTAGCGGGAATTTACGAGCAGTACTTC
d_gene: -; len: 16; v_gene: TRBV24-1; abundance: -; j_gene: TRBJ2-2; CDR3aa: CATSDWTGGAVGELFF; CDR3nt: TGTGCCACCAGTGATTGGACTGGGGGCGCGGTCGGGGAGCTGTTTTTT
d_gene: -; len: 12; v_gene: TRBV6-4; abundance: -; j_gene: TRBJ1-1; CDR3aa: CASSDPEGKAFF; CDR3nt: TGTGCCAGCAGTGACCCCGAGGGCAAAGCTTTCTTT